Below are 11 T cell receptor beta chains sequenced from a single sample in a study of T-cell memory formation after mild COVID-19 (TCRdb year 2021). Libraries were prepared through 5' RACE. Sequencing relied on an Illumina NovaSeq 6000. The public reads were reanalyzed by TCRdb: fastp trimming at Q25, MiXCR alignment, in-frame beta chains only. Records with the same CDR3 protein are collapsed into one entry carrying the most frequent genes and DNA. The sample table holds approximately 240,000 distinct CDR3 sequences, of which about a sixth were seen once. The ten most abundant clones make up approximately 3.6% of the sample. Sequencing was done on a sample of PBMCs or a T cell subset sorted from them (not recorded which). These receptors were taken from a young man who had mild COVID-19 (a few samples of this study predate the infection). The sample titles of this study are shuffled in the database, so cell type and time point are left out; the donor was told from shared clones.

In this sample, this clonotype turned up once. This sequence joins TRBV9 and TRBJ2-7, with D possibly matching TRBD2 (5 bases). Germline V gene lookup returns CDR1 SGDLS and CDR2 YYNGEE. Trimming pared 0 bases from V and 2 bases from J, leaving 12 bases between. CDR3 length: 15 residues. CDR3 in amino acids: CASSVAAGSTYEQYF. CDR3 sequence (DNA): TGTGCCAGCAGCGTAGCTGCGGGTTCGACCTACGAGCAGTACTTC.

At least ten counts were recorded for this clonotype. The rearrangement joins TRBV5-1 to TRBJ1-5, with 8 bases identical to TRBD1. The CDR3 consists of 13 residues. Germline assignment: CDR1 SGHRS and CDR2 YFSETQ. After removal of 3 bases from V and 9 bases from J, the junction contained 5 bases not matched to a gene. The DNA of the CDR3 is TGCGCCAGCAGCTATGGACAGGGAGGGCCCCAGCATTTT. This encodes CASSYGQGGPQHF.

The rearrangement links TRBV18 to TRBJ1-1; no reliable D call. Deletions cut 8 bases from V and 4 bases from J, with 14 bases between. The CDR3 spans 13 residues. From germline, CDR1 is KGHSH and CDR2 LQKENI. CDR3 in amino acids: CASLVGGSTEAFF. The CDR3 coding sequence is TGTGCCAGCCTTGTGGGAGGGAGCACTGAAGCTTTCTTT. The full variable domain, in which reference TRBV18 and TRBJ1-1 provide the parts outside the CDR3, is NAGVMQNPRHLVRRRGQEARLRCSPMKGHSHVYWYRQLPEEGLKFMVYLQKENIIDESGMPKERFSAEFPKEGPSILRIQQVVRGDSAAYFCASLVGGSTEAFFGQGTRLTVV.

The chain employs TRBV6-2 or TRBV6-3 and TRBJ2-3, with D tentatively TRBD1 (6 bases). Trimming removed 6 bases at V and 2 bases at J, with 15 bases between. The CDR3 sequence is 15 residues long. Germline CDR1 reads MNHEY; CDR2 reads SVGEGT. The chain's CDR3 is CASSNREENTDTQYF. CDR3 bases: TGTGCCAGCAGCAACAGGGAAGAAAACACAGATACGCAGTATTTT.

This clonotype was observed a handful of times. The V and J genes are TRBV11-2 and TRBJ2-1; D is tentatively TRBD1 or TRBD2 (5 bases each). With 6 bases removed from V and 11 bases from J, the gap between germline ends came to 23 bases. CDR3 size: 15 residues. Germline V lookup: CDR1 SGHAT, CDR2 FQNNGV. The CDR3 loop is CASSRAGTPVGKQFF. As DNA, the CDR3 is TGTGCCAGCAGTCGAGCCGGGACCCCTGTTGGGAAGCAGTTCTTC. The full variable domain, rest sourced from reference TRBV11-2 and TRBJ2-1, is EAGVAQSPRYKIIEKRQSVAFWCNPISGHATLYWYQQILGQGPKLLIQFQNNGVVDDSQLPKDRFSAERLKGVDSTLKIQPAKLEDSAVYLCASSRAGTPVGKQFFGPGTRLTVL.

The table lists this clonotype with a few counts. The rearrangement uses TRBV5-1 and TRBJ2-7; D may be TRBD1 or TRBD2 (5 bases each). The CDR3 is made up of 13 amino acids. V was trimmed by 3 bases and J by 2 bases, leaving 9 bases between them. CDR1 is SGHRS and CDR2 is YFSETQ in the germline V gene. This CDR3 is CASSSGPTYEQYV. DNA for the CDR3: TGCGCCAGCAGCTCGGGACCCACCTACGAGCAGTACGTC.

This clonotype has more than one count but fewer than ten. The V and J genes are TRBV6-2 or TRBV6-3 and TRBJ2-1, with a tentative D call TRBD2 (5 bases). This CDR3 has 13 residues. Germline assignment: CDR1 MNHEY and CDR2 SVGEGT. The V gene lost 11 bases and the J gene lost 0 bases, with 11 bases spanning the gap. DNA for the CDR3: TGTGCCGGCCGGGGAAGCTCCTACAATGAGCAGTTCTTC. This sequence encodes CAGRGSSYNEQFF.

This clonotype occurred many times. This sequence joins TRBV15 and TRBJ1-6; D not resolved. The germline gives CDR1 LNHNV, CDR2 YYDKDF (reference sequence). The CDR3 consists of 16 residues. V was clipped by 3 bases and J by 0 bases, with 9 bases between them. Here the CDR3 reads CATSREFGSYNSPLHF. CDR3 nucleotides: TGTGCCACCAGCAGGGAGTTCGGCTCCTATAATTCACCCCTCCACTTT.

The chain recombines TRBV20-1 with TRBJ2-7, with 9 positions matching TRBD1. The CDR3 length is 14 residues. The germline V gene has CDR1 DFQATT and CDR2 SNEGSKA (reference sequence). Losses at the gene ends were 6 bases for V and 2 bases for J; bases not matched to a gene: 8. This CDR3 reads CSARDRVLTYEQYV. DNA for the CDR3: TGCAGTGCCAGGGACAGGGTCTTGACCTACGAGCAGTACGTC.

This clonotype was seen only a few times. The CDR3 coding sequence is TGTGCCAGCAGTTACCGGGGGGGGACGAGCTCCTACGAGCAGTACGTC. Protein: CASSYRGGTSSYEQYV. This chain links TRBV6-2 or TRBV6-3 with TRBJ2-7; 8 bases line up with TRBD2. CDR3 length: 16 residues. Germline assignment: CDR1 MNHEY and CDR2 SVGEGT. J lost 0 bases, V lost 2 bases, and 6 bases had no gene match.

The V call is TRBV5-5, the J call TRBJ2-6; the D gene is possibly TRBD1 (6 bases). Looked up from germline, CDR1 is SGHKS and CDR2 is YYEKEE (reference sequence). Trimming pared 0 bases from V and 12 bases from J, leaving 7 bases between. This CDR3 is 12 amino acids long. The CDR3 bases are TGTGCCAGCAGCTTGGAGGGGGTCGTCCTGACTTTC. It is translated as CASSLEGVVLTF.